One and the same sample provided the 16 T cell receptor beta chains below, sequenced in a study of long-term antiretroviral therapy in people with HIV (dated by TCRdb to 2021 to 2024). The immunoSEQ hsTCRB v3.0 assay was used at survey level resolution to sequence the TRB variable region. Held by TCRdb, this immuneACCESS table contains in-frame sequences only and omits some clones. Under half of the omission traces to an unresolved V gene where checked; the cause of the rest is unknown. For this sample the table gives about 31,000 clones, of which roughly 80% were detected only once. Under 4% of the sample goes to the ten largest clones. The sample was unsorted PBMCs, taken 1.9 years after starting antiretroviral therapy. Receptors originate from a young man with HIV.

This clone was seen a handful of times. The sample carries other DNA sequences with the same CDR3. This rearrangement joins TRBV18 to TRBJ1-1; the match to TRBD1 covers 7 bases. J lost 1 base, V lost 6 bases, and 2 bases had no gene match. This CDR3 spans 13 amino acids. Germline lookup yields CDR1 KGHSH and CDR2 LQKENI. The chain's CDR3 is CASSGQANTEAFF. CDR3 in DNA: TGTGCCAGCTCCGGACAGGCGAACACTGAAGCTTTCTTT.

The chain employs TRBV7-2 and TRBJ1-3, with no clear D. Germline CDR1 and CDR2: SGHTA and FQGNSA. V gave up 4 bases and J gave up 4 bases, with 8 bases separating them. CDR3 length: 13 residues. The CDR3 nucleotides are TGTGCCAGCAGCTCGGCGGGAGGAAACACCATATATTTT. It is translated as CASSSAGGNTIYF.

V is TRBV5-6 and J is TRBJ2-3; perhaps D is TRBD1 or TRBD2 (5 bases each). V lost 4 bases to trimming and J lost 2 bases, with 8 bases between them. This CDR3 has 13 amino acids. Germline assignment: CDR1 SGHDT and CDR2 YYEEEE. CDR3 amino acids: CASSAGTTDTQYF. CDR3 nucleotides: TGTGCCAGCAGCGCCGGGACCACAGATACGCAGTATTTT.

The chain recombines TRBV5-4 with TRBJ1-1, with D unclear. Germline CDR1 reads SGHNT; CDR2 reads YYREEE (reference sequence). The CDR3 length is 13 residues. The V and J ends lost 0 bases and 1 base respectively, with 4 bases between them. The CDR3 sequence is CASSLGTNTEAFF. In DNA, the CDR3 is TGTGCCAGCAGCTTGGGAACGAACACTGAAGCTTTCTTT. The full variable domain, in which reference TRBV5-4 and TRBJ1-1 provide the parts outside the CDR3, is ETGVTQSPTHLIKTRGQQVTLRCSSQSGHNTVSWYQQALGQGPQFIFQYYREEENGRGNFPPRFSGLQFPNYSSELNVNALELDDSALYLCASSLGTNTEAFFGQGTRLTVV.

In its sample, this clone was seen a few times. V gene TRBV7-3 combines with J gene TRBJ1-1; tentatively, D is TRBD1 (5 bases). Per the germline V gene, CDR1 is SGHTA and CDR2 is FQGTGA. The CDR3 contains 13 residues. Trimming cost V 8 bases and J 2 bases, with 12 bases left between them. In nucleotides, the CDR3 is TGTGCCAGCGGTGGGGGAAGTAACACTGAAGCTTTCTTT. Amino acids: CASGGGSNTEAFF.

CDR3 nucleotides: TGTGCCAGCAGTGATGGGACTAGCGGGGAGACGCAGTATTTT. Translating gives CASSDGTSGETQYF. The chain combines TRBV6-4 with TRBJ2-3; 13 nucleotides align to TRBD2. CDR3 length: 14 residues. The germline V gene has CDR1 MRHNA and CDR2 SNTAGT. Germline trimming cut 3 bases from V and 9 bases from J; bases unmatched to any gene: 3.

This clone has only a few counts. Distinct nucleotide sequences in the sample also encode this CDR3. This chain joins TRBV6-5 and TRBJ2-3; 7 bases align to TRBD1. CDR1 is MNHEY and CDR2 is SVGAGI in the germline V gene. The CDR3 length is 15 residues. V was pared by 0 bases and J by 1 base, with 1 base of the junction left unmatched. Here the CDR3 DNA reads TGTGCCAGCAGTTACTCGAGGGGGCGCACAGATACGCAGTATTTT. The encoded protein is CASSYSRGRTDTQYF.

This chain uses TRBV6-6 with TRBJ2-3; D is uncertain. The CDR3 is 16 amino acids. Per the germline V gene, CDR1 is MNHNY and CDR2 is SVGAGI (reference sequence). Trimming removed 2 bases from V and 2 bases from J, with 14 bases in between. The CDR3 here is CASSYGDTFYTDTQYF. DNA for the CDR3: TGTGCCAGCAGTTACGGAGACACTTTCTACACAGATACGCAGTATTTT.

This chain connects TRBV4-2 to TRBJ1-1; maybe TRBD1 (6 bases). The V end was cut by 0 bases, the J end by 5 bases, with 16 bases between. From germline, CDR1 is LGHNA and CDR2 YNFKEQ. The CDR3 sequence is 16 residues long. Here the CDR3 reads CASSQEGGTWRTEAFF. The CDR3 DNA reads as TGTGCCAGCAGCCAAGAAGGGGGTACATGGAGGACTGAAGCTTTCTTT.

The gene calls are TRBV9 and TRBJ1-4, with D uncertain. With 2 bases removed from V and 4 bases from J, the gap between germline ends came to 12 bases. This CDR3 is 15 amino acids long. Germline CDR1 SGDLS, CDR2 YYNGEE. CDR3: CASSVNGLGNEKLFF. The CDR3 bases are TGTGCCAGCAGCGTCAATGGGTTAGGTAATGAAAAACTGTTTTTT.

The V and J genes are TRBV10-3 and TRBJ2-3; D uncertain. The CDR3 has 16 residues. Trimming cost V 6 bases and J 2 bases, with 18 bases left between them. In germline, CDR1 is ENHRY, CDR2 SYGVKD. The DNA for the CDR3 is TGTGCCATCAGATATTCCTCCCCCGATCCCACAGATACGCAGTATTTT. This gives the protein CAIRYSSPDPTDTQYF.

The rearrangement links TRBV7-3 to TRBJ2-6; TRBD1 aligns across 7 bases. With 4 bases clipped from V and 0 bases from J, the junction kept 15 bases outside the gene matches. In germline, CDR1 is SGHTA, CDR2 FQGTGA. The CDR3 has 20 amino acids. CDR3 sequence: CASSSDPGTAFFSGANVLTF. In nucleotides, the CDR3 is TGTGCCAGCAGCTCGGACCCCGGGACAGCTTTCTTCTCTGGGGCCAACGTCCTGACTTTC.

V gene TRBV13 combines with J gene TRBJ1-3, with D maybe TRBD1 (5 bases). The CDR3 sequence is 13 residues long. V lost 5 bases and J 8 bases, leaving 13 bases between the germline ends. CDR1 is PRHDT and CDR2 is FYEKMQ in the germline V gene (reference sequence). This chain's CDR3 is CASSTDIEYTIYF. CDR3 coding DNA: TGTGCCAGCAGCACGGACATTGAATACACCATATATTTT.

In regard to this clone: Compared with germline, one end of the junction differs, possibly owing to a read error. The chain has TRBV5-1 and TRBJ1-2; 8 positions match TRBD1. Looked up from germline, CDR1 is SGHRS and CDR2 is YFSETQ. This CDR3 region has 13 residues. CDR3 sequence reads: CASSLEWGQAAAF. The CDR3, as DNA: TGCGCCAGCAGCTTGGAGTGGGGACAGGCCGCCGCCTTC.

The CDR3 protein is CASSPEGAAGSLHF. The CDR3 DNA sequence: TGTGCCAGCTCACCAGAGGGGGCTGCTGGGTCCCTCCACTTT. The chain combines TRBV18 with TRBJ1-6; 7 bases map to TRBD1. Germline CDR1 reads KGHSH; CDR2 reads LQKENI. The V segment lost 2 bases and the J segment 14 bases; nucleotides outside the gene matches: 9. This CDR3 contains 14 residues. Full variable domain (rest looked up from reference TRBV18 and TRBJ1-6): NAGVMQNPRHLVRRRGQEARLRCSPMKGHSHVYWYRQLPEEGLKFMVYLQKENIIDESGMPKERFSAEFPKEGPSILRIQQVVRGDSAAYFCASSPEGAAGSLHFGNGTRLTVT.

This clone was picked up a small number of times. The rearrangement joins TRBV6-6 to TRBJ1-5; 7 bases are shared with TRBD1. The CDR3 loop spans 15 amino acids. Germline CDR1 reads MNHNY; CDR2 reads SVGAGI (reference sequence). The V and J ends lost 5 bases and 5 bases, in that order; junction bases with no gene match: 9. The CDR3 sequence: CASSGQEPSDQPQHF. The CDR3 DNA sequence: TGTGCCAGCAGTGGACAGGAACCTTCCGATCAGCCCCAGCATTTT.